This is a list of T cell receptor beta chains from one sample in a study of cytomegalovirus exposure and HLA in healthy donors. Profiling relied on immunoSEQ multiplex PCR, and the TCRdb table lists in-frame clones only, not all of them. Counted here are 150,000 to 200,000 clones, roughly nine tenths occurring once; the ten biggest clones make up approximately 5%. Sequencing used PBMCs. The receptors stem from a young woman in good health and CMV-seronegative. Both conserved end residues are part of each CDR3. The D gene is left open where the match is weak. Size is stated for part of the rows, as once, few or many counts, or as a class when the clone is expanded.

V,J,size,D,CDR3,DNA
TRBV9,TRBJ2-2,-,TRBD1,CASSHHDRGRDTGELFF,TGTGCCAGCAGCCATCACGACAGGGGCAGGGACACCGGGGAGCTGTTTTTT
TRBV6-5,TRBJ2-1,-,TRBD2,CASSPSGIYNEQFF,TGTGCCAGCAGTCCCAGCGGGATTTACAATGAGCAGTTCTTC
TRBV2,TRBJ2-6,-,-,CATRDDGANVLTF,TGTGCCACAAGAGATGATGGGGCCAACGTCCTGACTTTC
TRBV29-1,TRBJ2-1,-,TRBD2,CSVTSGSIYEQFF,TGCAGCGTTACTAGCGGGAGTATATATGAGCAGTTCTTC
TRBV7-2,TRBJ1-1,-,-,CASSSLMNTEAFF,TGTGCCAGCAGCTCCCTCATGAACACTGAAGCTTTCTTT
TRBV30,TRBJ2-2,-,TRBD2,CAWIRLGTSGTTGELFF,TGTGCCTGGATCAGACTTGGGACTAGCGGGACCACCGGGGAGCTGTTTTTT
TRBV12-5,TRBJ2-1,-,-,CASGLVQGLQSSYNEQFF,TGTGCTAGTGGTTTGGTACAGGGCCTTCAGAGCTCCTACAATGAGCAGTTCTTC
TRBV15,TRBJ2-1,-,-,CATSRASYNEQFF,TGTGCCACCAGCAGAGCCAGCTACAATGAGCAGTTCTTC
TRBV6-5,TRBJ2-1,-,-,CASSPTPFGEQFF,TGTGCCAGCAGCCCGACCCCCTTTGGTGAGCAGTTCTTC
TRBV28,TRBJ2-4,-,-,CASSPRTGNIQYF,TGTGCCAGCAGTCCCCGGACGGGAAACATTCAGTACTTC
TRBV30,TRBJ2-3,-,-,CAGDGGADTQYF,TGTGCCGGCGACGGCGGAGCAGATACGCAGTATTTT
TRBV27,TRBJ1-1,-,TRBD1,CASSLAGQVNTEAFF,TGTGCCAGCAGTTTGGCGGGACAGGTGAACACTGAAGCTTTCTTT
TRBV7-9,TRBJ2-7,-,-,CASSLASGVWEQYF,TGTGCCAGCAGCCTCGCATCGGGAGTTTGGGAGCAGTACTTC
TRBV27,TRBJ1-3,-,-,CASSFDSSGNTIYF,TGTGCCAGCAGTTTTGATAGCTCTGGAAACACCATATATTTT
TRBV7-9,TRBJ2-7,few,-,CASSQGSYEQYF,TGTGCCAGCTCTCAGGGGTCCTACGAGCAGTACTTC
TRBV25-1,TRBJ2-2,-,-,CASSEGLATGELFF,TGTGCCAGCAGTGAGGGGCTTGCCACCGGGGAGCTGTTTTTT
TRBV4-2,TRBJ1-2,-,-,CASSQDPRTDYGYTF,TGTGCCAGCAGCCAAGATCCCCGGACGGACTATGGCTACACCTTC
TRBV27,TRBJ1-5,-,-,CASSLRGDSNQPQHF,TGTGCCAGCAGTTTACGGGGAGATAGCAATCAGCCCCAGCATTTT
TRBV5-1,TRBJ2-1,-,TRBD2,CASSPRLAGNNEQFF,TGCGCCAGCAGCCCGAGACTAGCGGGAAACAATGAGCAGTTCTTC
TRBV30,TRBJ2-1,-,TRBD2,CAWSIGDLAGQQFF,TGTGCCTGGAGTATCGGGGACCTAGCGGGACAGCAGTTCTTC
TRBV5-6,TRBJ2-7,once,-,CASSFSTTRQLHEQYF,TGTGCCAGCAGCTTCTCTACCACCCGGCAGCTCCACGAGCAGTACTTC
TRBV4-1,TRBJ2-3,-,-,CASSQGRGSTDTQYF,TGCGCCAGCAGCCAAGGCAGGGGAAGCACAGATACGCAGTATTTT
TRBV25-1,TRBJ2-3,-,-,CASSAGRWEVF,TGTGCCAGCAGTGCGGGACGGTGGGAGGTCTTT
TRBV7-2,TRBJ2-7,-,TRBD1,CASSSPRQGVDEQYF,TGTGCCAGCAGCTCTCCCCGGCAGGGGGTCGACGAGCAGTACTTC
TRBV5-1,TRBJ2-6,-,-,CASSAGNSGANVLTF,TGCGCCAGCAGTGCAGGGAACTCTGGGGCCAACGTCCTGACTTTC
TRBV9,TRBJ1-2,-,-,CASSPPGGDSGYTF,TGTGCCAGCAGCCCCCCGGGAGGAGATAGTGGCTACACCTTC
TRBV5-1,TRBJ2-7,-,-,CASSDSRNQGLRAYEQYF,TGCGCCAGCAGCGATTCGAGGAACCAGGGCCTGAGAGCCTACGAGCAGTACTTC
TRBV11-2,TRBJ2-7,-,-,CASSPPQGTYEQYF,TGTGCCAGCAGCCCACCCCAGGGGACCTACGAGCAGTACTTC
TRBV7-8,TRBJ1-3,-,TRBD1,CASSLAGQNSGNTIYF,TGTGCCAGCAGCTTAGCGGGACAGAACTCTGGAAACACCATATATTTT
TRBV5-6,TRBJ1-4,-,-,CASSLASTEKLFF,TGTGCCAGCAGCTTGGCTTCGACAGAAAAACTGTTTTTT
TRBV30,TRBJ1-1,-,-,CAWSAIQGNTEAFF,TGTGCCTGGAGTGCCATACAGGGGAACACTGAAGCTTTCTTT
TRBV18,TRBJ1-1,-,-,CASSGDLNTEAFF,TGTGCCAGCTCAGGGGATTTGAACACTGAAGCTTTCTTT
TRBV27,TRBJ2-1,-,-,CASSWGYPYNEQFF,TGTGCCAGCAGTTGGGGTTACCCCTACAATGAGCAGTTCTTC
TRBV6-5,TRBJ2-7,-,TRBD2,CASSRVAGFYEQYF,TGTGCCAGCAGTCGTGTAGCGGGCTTCTACGAGCAGTACTTC
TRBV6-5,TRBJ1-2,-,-,CASSYVGNDGYTF,TGTGCCAGCAGTTACGTGGGTAACGATGGCTACACCTTC
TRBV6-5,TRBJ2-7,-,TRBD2,CASSTPGLGAYEQYF,TGTGCCAGCAGCACCCCGGGACTAGGGGCCTACGAGCAGTACTTC
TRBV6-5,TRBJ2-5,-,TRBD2,CASSYGGLAGETQYF,TGTGCCAGCAGTTACGGAGGGCTAGCGGGAGAGACCCAGTACTTC
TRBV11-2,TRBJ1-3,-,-,CASSLGSSGNTIYF,TGTGCCAGCAGCTTAGGCAGCTCTGGAAACACCATATATTTT
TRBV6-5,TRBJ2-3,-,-,CASTSPGADTQYF,TGTGCCAGCACTTCTCCGGGGGCAGATACGCAGTATTTT
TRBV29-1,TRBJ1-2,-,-,CSVEDGRNYGYTF,TGCAGCGTTGAGGACGGAAGGAACTATGGCTACACCTTC